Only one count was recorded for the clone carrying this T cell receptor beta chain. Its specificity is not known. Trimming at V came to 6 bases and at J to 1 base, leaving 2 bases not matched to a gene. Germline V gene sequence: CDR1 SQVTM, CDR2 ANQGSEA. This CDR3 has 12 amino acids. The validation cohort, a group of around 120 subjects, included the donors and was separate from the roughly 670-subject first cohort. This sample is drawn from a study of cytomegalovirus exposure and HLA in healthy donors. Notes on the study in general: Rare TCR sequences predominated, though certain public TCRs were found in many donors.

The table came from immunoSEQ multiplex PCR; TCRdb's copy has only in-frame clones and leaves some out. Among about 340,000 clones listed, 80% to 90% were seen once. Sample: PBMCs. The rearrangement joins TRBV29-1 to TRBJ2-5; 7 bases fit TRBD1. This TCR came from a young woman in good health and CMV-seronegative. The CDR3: CSVGTVQETQYF. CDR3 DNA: TGCAGCGTGGGGACAGTCCAAGAGACCCAGTACTTC. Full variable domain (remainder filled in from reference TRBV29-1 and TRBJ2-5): SAVISQKPSRDICQRGTSLTIQCQVDSQVTMMFWYRQQPGQSLTLIATANQGSEATYESGFVIDKFPISRPNLTFSTLTVSNMSPEDSSIYLCSVGTVQETQYFGPGTRLLVL.